The rows below give T cell receptor beta chains drawn from one sample of a study of blood T cells in healthy people across ages. TCRdb re-analysed the 5' RACE reads in MiXCR, keeping a single row per CDR3 protein. The repertoire holds more than 1 million distinct CDR3 sequences, with 45% as singletons. Sequenced material: blood. These receptors were obtained from an older woman in good health. Each CDR3 is given with its conserved first and last residue. The D gene is left open where the match is weak. Clone size is not always given. Where it is, it says once, few, many or a class for expanded clones.

D gene: TRBD1; V gene: TRBV5-1; J gene: TRBJ1-2; clone size: few; CDR3 protein: CASRTDPGQVTYGYTF; CDR3 DNA: TGCGCCAGCAGAACCGATCCGGGACAGGTGACCTATGGCTACACCTTC
D gene: TRBD2; V gene: TRBV20-1; J gene: TRBJ2-7; clone size: -; CDR3 protein: CSARALGRLGSYEQYF; CDR3 DNA: TGCAGTGCTAGAGCCCTCGGGAGGCTGGGCTCCTACGAGCAGTACTTC
D gene: -; V gene: TRBV12-3/TRBV12-4; J gene: TRBJ2-7; clone size: many; CDR3 protein: CASSFGLSDPYEQYF; CDR3 DNA: TGTGCCAGCAGTTTTGGTCTGTCTGACCCCTACGAGCAGTACTTC
D gene: TRBD1; V gene: TRBV5-1; J gene: TRBJ1-2; clone size: -; CDR3 protein: CASSKDRGDYGYTF; CDR3 DNA: TGCGCCAGCAGCAAGGACAGGGGCGACTATGGCTACACCTTC
D gene: -; V gene: TRBV2; J gene: TRBJ2-5; clone size: -; CDR3 protein: CASQGRVNQETQYF; CDR3 DNA: TGTGCCAGCCAGGGTAGGGTGAACCAAGAGACCCAGTACTTC
D gene: TRBD2; V gene: TRBV20-1; J gene: TRBJ2-1; clone size: -; CDR3 protein: CSAAGTSGTLRNEQFF; CDR3 DNA: TGCAGTGCCGCTGGGACTAGCGGGACCCTAAGGAATGAGCAGTTCTTC
D gene: TRBD1; V gene: TRBV5-1; J gene: TRBJ2-5; clone size: few; CDR3 protein: CASSLGDRILEETQYF; CDR3 DNA: TGCGCCAGCAGCTTGGGGGACAGGATTTTAGAAGAGACCCAGTACTTC
D gene: TRBD2; V gene: TRBV7-2; J gene: TRBJ2-1; clone size: -; CDR3 protein: CASSFPLAGVLDEQFF; CDR3 DNA: TGTGCCAGCAGCTTTCCGCTAGCGGGAGTGTTGGATGAGCAGTTCTTC
D gene: -; V gene: TRBV7-9; J gene: TRBJ2-3; clone size: -; CDR3 protein: CATSGPSTDTQYF; CDR3 DNA: TGTGCCACCTCAGGCCCGAGCACAGATACGCAGTATTTT
D gene: TRBD1; V gene: TRBV28; J gene: TRBJ1-2; clone size: few; CDR3 protein: CASSAGQRFGTF; CDR3 DNA: TGTGCCAGTTCAGCGGGACAGCGGTTTGGCACCTTC
D gene: -; V gene: TRBV6-5; J gene: TRBJ2-5; clone size: many; CDR3 protein: CASSTGETQYF; CDR3 DNA: TGTGCCAGCAGCACCGGGGAGACCCAGTACTTC
D gene: TRBD1; V gene: TRBV5-1; J gene: TRBJ2-3; clone size: few; CDR3 protein: CASTPGGHKADTQYF; CDR3 DNA: TGCGCCAGCACCCCAGGGGGACATAAAGCAGATACGCAGTATTTT
D gene: -; V gene: TRBV9; J gene: TRBJ1-2; clone size: -; CDR3 protein: CASSAGIQARYTF; CDR3 DNA: TGTGCCAGCAGCGCCGGAATTCAGGCCCGCTACACCTTC
D gene: TRBD2; V gene: TRBV3-1; J gene: TRBJ2-3; clone size: -; CDR3 protein: CASSHRLAGGRDTQYF; CDR3 DNA: TGTGCCAGCAGCCATCGTCTAGCGGGAGGGCGAGATACGCAGTATTTT
D gene: -; V gene: TRBV7-9; J gene: TRBJ1-1; clone size: -; CDR3 protein: CASSLIAGGDSEAFF; CDR3 DNA: TGTGCCAGCAGCTTAATTGCCGGAGGAGACTCTGAAGCTTTCTTT
D gene: -; V gene: TRBV29-1; J gene: TRBJ2-1; clone size: few; CDR3 protein: CSAVPGPLNEQFF; CDR3 DNA: TGCAGCGCCGTCCCGGGACCCCTCAATGAGCAGTTCTTC
D gene: -; V gene: TRBV7-2; J gene: TRBJ2-7; clone size: few; CDR3 protein: CASSLLILTYEQYF; CDR3 DNA: TGTGCCAGCAGCTTACTGATTCTTACCTACGAGCAGTACTTC
D gene: TRBD2; V gene: TRBV20-1; J gene: TRBJ2-1; clone size: -; CDR3 protein: CRAGGLAYNEQFF; CDR3 DNA: TGCAGGGCCGGTGGACTAGCATACAATGAGCAGTTCTTC
D gene: TRBD1; V gene: TRBV5-1; J gene: TRBJ2-5; clone size: few; CDR3 protein: CASSYRQGGQETQYF; CDR3 DNA: TGCGCCAGCAGCTATCGACAGGGTGGCCAAGAGACCCAGTACTTC
D gene: -; V gene: TRBV21-1; J gene: TRBJ2-1; clone size: -; CDR3 protein: CAIHGGRADNEQFF; CDR3 DNA: TGTGCCATCCACGGGGGGAGGGCCGACAATGAGCAGTTCTTC
D gene: -; V gene: TRBV29-1; J gene: TRBJ2-3; clone size: -; CDR3 protein: CSSRTGTDTQYF; CDR3 DNA: TGCAGCTCTCGAACAGGGACGGATACGCAGTATTTT
D gene: -; V gene: TRBV20-1; J gene: TRBJ2-3; clone size: few; CDR3 protein: CSARSGDGSTDTQYF; CDR3 DNA: TGCAGTGCTAGATCGGGTGACGGAAGCACAGATACGCAGTATTTT
D gene: TRBD1; V gene: TRBV15; J gene: TRBJ1-1; clone size: -; CDR3 protein: CATSRAGQGFPEAFF; CDR3 DNA: TGTGCCACCAGCAGAGCCGGACAGGGTTTCCCTGAAGCTTTCTTT
D gene: -; V gene: TRBV6-1; J gene: TRBJ2-7; clone size: few; CDR3 protein: CASPNWLYEQYF; CDR3 DNA: TGTGCCAGCCCCAATTGGTTGTACGAGCAGTACTTC
D gene: TRBD1; V gene: TRBV24-1; J gene: TRBJ2-1; clone size: -; CDR3 protein: CATAARDRSNEQFF; CDR3 DNA: TGTGCCACTGCGGCCAGGGACAGAAGCAATGAGCAGTTCTTC
D gene: TRBD2; V gene: TRBV6-4; J gene: TRBJ2-1; clone size: many; CDR3 protein: CASSDSSRFGGRWVYNEQFF; CDR3 DNA: TGTGCCAGCAGTGACTCGAGTCGGTTTGGCGGGAGATGGGTCTACAATGAGCAGTTCTTC
D gene: TRBD2; V gene: TRBV20-1; J gene: TRBJ2-7; clone size: -; CDR3 protein: CSARGLAERESSYEQYF; CDR3 DNA: TGCAGTGCTAGGGGACTAGCGGAGCGTGAGAGCTCCTACGAGCAGTACTTC